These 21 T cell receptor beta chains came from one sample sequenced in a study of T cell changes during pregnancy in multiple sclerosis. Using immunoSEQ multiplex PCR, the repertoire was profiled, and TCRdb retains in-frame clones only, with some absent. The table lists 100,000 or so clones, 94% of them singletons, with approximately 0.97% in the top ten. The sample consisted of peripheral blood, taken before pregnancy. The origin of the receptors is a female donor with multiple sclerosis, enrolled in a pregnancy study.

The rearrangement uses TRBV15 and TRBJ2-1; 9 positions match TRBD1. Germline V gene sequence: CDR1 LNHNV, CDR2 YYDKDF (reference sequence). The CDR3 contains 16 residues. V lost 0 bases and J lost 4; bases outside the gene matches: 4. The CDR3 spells CATSREGQGAYNEQFF. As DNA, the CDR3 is TGTGCCACCAGCAGAGAGGGACAGGGTGCGTACAATGAGCAGTTCTTC. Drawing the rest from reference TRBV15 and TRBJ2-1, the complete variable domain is DAMVIQNPRYQVTQFGKPVTLSCSQTLNHNVMYWYQQKSSQAPKLLFHYYDKDFNNEADTPDNFQSRRPNTSFCFLDIRSPGLGDTAMYLCATSREGQGAYNEQFFGPGTRLTVL.

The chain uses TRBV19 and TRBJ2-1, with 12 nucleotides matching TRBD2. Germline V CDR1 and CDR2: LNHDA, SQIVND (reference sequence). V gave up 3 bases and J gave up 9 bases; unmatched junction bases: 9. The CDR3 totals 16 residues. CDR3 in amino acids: CASSIIFTSGRSEQFF. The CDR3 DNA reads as TGTGCCAGTAGTATTATCTTCACTAGCGGGAGGTCTGAGCAGTTCTTC.

The CDR3 reads CASSQRGGQGAGEQYF. CDR3 bases: TGCGCCAGCAGCCAAAGGGGGGGACAGGGCGCCGGGGAGCAGTACTTC. The genes are TRBV4-1 and TRBJ2-7; the match to TRBD1 covers 9 bases. Germline V CDR1 and CDR2: MGHRA, YSYEKL. V shed 2 bases and J 7 bases; nucleotides not matched to a gene: 12. CDR3 length: 16 amino acids.

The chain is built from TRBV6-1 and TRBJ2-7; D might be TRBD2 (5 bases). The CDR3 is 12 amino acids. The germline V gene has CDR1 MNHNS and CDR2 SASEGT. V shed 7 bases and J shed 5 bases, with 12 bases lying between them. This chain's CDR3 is CASTKTGNEQYF. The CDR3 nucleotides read TGTGCCAGCACTAAGACCGGGAACGAGCAGTACTTC.

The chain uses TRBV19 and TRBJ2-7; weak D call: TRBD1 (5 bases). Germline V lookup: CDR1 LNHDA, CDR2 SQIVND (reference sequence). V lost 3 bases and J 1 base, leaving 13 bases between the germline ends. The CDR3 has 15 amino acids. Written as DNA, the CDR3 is TGTGCCAGTAGTATTCAAGGGGAAGGGTCCTACGAGCAGTACTTC. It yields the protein CASSIQGEGSYEQYF.

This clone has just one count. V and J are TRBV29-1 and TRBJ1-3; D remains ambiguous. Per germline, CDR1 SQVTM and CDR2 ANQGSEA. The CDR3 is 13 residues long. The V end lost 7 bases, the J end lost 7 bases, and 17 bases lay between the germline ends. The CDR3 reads CSGSAVYGNTIYF. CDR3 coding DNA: TGCAGCGGGAGCGCGGTATACGGGAACACCATATATTTT.

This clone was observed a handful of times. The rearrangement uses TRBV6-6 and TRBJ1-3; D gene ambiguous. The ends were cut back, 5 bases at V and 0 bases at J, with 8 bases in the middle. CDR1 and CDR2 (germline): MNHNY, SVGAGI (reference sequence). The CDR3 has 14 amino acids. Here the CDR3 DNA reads TGTGCCAGCAGTCTCTCGGGCTCTGGAAACACCATATATTTT. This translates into CASSLSGSGNTIYF.

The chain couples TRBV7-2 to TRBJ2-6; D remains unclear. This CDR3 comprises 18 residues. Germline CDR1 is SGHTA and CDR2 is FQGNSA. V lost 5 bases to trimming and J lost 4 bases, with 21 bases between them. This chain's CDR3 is CASSRRLTGRRGANVLTF. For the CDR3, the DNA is TGTGCCAGCAGCAGAAGGTTAACCGGCAGGCGAGGGGCCAACGTCCTGACTTTC. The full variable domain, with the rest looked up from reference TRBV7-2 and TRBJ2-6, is GAGVSQSPSNKVTEKGKDVELRCDPISGHTALYWYRQSLGQGLEFLIYFQGNSAPDKSGLPSDRFSAERTGGSVSTLTIQRTQQEDSAVYLCASSRRLTGRRGANVLTFGAGSRLTVL.

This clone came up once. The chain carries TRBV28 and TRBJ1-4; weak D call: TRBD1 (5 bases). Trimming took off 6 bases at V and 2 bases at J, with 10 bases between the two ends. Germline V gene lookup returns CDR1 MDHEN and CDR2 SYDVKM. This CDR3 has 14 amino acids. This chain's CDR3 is CASRWTITNEKLFF. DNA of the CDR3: TGTGCCAGCAGATGGACAATCACTAATGAAAAACTGTTTTTT.

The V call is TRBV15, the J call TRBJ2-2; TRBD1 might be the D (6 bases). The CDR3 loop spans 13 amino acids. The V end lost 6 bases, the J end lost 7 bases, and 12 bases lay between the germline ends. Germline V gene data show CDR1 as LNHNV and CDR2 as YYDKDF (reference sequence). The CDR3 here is CATSQGLNGELFF. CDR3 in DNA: TGTGCCACCAGTCAGGGGCTTAACGGGGAGCTGTTTTTT.

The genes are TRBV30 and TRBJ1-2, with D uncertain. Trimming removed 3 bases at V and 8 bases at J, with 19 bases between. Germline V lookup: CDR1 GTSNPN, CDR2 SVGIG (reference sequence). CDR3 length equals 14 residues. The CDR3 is CAWRRLGDLRGYTF. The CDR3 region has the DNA TGTGCCTGGAGGCGCCTCGGGGATTTACGGGGCTACACCTTC.

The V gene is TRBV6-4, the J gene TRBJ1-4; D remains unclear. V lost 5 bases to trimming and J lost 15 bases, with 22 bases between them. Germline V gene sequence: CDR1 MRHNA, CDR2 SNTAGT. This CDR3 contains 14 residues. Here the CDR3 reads CASSKKTHLVDLFF. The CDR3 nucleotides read TGTGCCAGCAGTAAAAAAACGCACTTGGTAGATTTGTTTTTT.

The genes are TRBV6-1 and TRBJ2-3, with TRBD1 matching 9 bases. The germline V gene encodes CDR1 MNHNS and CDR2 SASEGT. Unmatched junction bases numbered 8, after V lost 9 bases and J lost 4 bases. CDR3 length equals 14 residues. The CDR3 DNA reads TGTGCCAGTGTCCGGGACAGGGAGGCAGATACGCAGTATTTT. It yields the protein CASVRDREADTQYF.

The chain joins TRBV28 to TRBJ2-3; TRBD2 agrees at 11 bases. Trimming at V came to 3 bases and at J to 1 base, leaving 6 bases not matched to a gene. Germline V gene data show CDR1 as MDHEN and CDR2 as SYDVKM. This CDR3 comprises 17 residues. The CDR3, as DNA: TGTGCCAGCAGTTTGTCACTAGCGGGAGTCGGCACAGATACGCAGTATTTT. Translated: CASSLSLAGVGTDTQYF.

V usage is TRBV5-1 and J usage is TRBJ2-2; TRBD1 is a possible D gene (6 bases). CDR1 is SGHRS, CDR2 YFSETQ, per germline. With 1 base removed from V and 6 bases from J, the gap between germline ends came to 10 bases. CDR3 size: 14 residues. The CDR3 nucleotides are TGCGCCAGCAGCTTGACAGGGTGGGCCGGGGAGCTGTTTTTT. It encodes CASSLTGWAGELFF.

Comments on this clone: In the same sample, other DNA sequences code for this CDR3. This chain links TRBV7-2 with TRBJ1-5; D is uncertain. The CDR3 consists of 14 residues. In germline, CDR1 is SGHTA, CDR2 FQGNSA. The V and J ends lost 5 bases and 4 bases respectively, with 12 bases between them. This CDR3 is CASSPSGGNQPQHF. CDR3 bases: TGTGCCAGCAGCCCCAGTGGCGGAAATCAGCCCCAGCATTTT.

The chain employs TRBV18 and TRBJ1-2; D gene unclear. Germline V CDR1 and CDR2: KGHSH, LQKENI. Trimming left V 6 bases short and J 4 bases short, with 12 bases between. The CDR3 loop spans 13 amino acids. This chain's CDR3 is CASSPLTLYGYTF. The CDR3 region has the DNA TGTGCCAGCTCCCCTCTAACCCTCTATGGCTACACCTTC.

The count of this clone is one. The CDR3 is CASSLRPGQGTFGQYF. The CDR3 region has the DNA TGTGCCAGTAGTTTAAGACCGGGACAGGGAACCTTTGGGCAGTACTTC. The V gene is TRBV19, the J gene TRBJ2-7, with 9 bases lining up with TRBD1. Germline CDR1 and CDR2: LNHDA and SQIVND (reference sequence). The V segment lost 5 bases and the J segment 9 bases; nucleotides outside the gene matches: 17. The CDR3 runs 16 residues.

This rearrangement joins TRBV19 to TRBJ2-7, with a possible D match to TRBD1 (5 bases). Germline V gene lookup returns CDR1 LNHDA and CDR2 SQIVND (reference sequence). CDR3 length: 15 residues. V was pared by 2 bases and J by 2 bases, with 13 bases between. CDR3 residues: CASSIMGQGAYEQYF. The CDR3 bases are TGTGCCAGTAGTATAATGGGGCAGGGCGCCTACGAGCAGTACTTC.

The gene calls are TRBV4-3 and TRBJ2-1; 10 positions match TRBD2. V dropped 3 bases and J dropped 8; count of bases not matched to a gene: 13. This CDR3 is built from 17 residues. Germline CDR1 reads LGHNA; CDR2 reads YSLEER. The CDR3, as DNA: TGCGCCAGCAGCCATCGTCCGGGACTAGCGAGTTTGGATGAGCAGTTCTTC. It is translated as CASSHRPGLASLDEQFF.

The CDR3 region has the DNA TGTGCCAGTAGTTTGACTAGCGGGAGCGCGAATGAGCAGTTCTTC. Translation gives CASSLTSGSANEQFF. V usage is TRBV19 and J usage is TRBJ2-1; 12 bases line up with TRBD2. This CDR3 spans 15 amino acids. The junction had 6 bases not matched to a gene; V was cut back by 5 bases and J by 7 bases. Germline CDR1 is LNHDA and CDR2 is SQIVND (reference sequence).